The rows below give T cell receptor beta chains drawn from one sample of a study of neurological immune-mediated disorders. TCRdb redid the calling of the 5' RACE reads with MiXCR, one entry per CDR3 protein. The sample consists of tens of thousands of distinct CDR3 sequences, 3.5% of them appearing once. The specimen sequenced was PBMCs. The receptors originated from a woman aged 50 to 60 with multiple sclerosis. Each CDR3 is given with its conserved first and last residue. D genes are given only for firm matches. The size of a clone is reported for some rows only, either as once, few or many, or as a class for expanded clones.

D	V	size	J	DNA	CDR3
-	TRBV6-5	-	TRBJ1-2	TGTGCCAGCAGTTATTCCGACAGGCGTTATGGCTACACCTTC	CASSYSDRRYGYTF
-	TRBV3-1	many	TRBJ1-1	TGTGCCAGCAGCCAAGATCGGAACCGAAACACTGAAGCTTTCTTT	CASSQDRNRNTEAFF
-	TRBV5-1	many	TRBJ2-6	TGCGCCAGCAGCTTGGCTGGGAACGCTGGGGCCAACGTCCTGACTTTC	CASSLAGNAGANVLTF
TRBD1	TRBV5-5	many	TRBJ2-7	TGTGCCAGCAGCTTGACAGGGGGCATCTACGAGCAGTACTTC	CASSLTGGIYEQYF
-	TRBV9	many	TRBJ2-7	TGTGCCAGCAGCGTAGGCAGGGTTAAGGACGAGCAGTACTTC	CASSVGRVKDEQYF
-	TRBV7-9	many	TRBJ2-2	TGTGCCAGCAGCGTAACAGCGGACGGAAAAACCGGGGAGCTGTTTTTT	CASSVTADGKTGELFF
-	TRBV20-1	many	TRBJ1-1	TGCAGCTCTCCGAGGGGTACAAACACTGAAGCTTTCTTT	CSSPRGTNTEAFF
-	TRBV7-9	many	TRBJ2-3	TGTGCCAGCAGCACACGTCTCTCGCGGGGATTAGCAGATACGCAGTATTTT	CASSTRLSRGLADTQYF
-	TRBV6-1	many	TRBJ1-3	TGTGCCAGCGCGGGGGTTTCTGGAAACACCATATATTTT	CASAGVSGNTIYF
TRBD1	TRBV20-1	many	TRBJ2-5	TGCAGTGCCAACAGGGGTGGGGAGACCCAGTACTTC	CSANRGGETQYF